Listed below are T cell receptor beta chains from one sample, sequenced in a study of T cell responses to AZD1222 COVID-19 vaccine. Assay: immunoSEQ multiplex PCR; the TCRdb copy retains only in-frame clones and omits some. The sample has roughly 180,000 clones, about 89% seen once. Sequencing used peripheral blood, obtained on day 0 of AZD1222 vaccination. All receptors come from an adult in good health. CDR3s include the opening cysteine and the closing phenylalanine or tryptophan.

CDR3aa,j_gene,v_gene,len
CASRGPPSRIGQYF,TRBJ2-7,TRBV11-2,14
CASSPRGQNTEAFF,TRBJ1-1,TRBV5-1,14
CASSGGAAQETQYF,TRBJ2-5,TRBV11-3,14
CASSPGTGGNTEAFF,TRBJ1-1,TRBV14,15
CASSLIRGEKLFF,TRBJ1-4,TRBV7-8,13
CASSHRFSYEQYF,TRBJ2-7,TRBV7-8,13
CASSLSGLAATEAFF,TRBJ1-1,TRBV7-2,15
CASSLSSPAAANYGYTF,TRBJ1-2,TRBV27,17
CASSLQGREAFF,TRBJ1-1,TRBV11-2,12
CASGWAEGQYF,TRBJ2-3,TRBV12-3/TRBV12-4,11
CASSQDTGGSSYEQYF,TRBJ2-7,TRBV3-1/TRBV3-2,16
CASSVNPNEGIEQFF,TRBJ2-1,TRBV9,15
CASSWSTYSNQPQHF,TRBJ1-5,TRBV7-2,15
CASSPGTGMNTEAFF,TRBJ1-1,TRBV5-1,15
CASSVGSGSGETQYF,TRBJ2-5,TRBV9,15
CASSRANSPLHF,TRBJ1-6,TRBV12-3/TRBV12-4,12
CASSQGPAARLAKNIQYF,TRBJ2-4,TRBV4-1,18
CASSPHRSWSGELFF,TRBJ2-2,TRBV14,15
CASSSIHYGYTF,TRBJ1-2,TRBV28,12
CASSLLAGGPSNEQFF,TRBJ2-1,TRBV27,16
CASTVNTEAFF,TRBJ1-1,TRBV7-9,11
CASSANAGRGHGYTF,TRBJ1-2,TRBV9,15
CASSPGRVMQPQHF,TRBJ1-5,TRBV7-2,14
CASSFFRGQGSSYEQYF,TRBJ2-7,TRBV5-6,17
CASRLTGEGSPLHF,TRBJ1-6,TRBV2,14